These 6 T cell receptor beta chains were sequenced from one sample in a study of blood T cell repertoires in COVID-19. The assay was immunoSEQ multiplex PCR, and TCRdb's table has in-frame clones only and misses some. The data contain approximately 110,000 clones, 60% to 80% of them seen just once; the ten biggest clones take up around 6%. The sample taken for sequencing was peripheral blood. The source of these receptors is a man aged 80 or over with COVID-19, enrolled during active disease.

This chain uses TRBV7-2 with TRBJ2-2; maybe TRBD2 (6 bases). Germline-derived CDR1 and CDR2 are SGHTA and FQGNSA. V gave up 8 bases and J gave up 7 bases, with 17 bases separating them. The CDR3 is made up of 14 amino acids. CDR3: CASGRVREDGELFF. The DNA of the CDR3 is TGTGCCAGCGGTCGGGTCAGGGAGGACGGGGAGCTGTTTTTT.

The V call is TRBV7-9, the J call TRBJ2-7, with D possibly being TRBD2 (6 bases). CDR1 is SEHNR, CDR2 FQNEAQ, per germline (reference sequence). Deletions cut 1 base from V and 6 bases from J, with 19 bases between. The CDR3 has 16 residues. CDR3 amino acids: CASSLGGSGTRGEQYF. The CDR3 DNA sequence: TGTGCCAGCAGCTTAGGCGGGTCGGGGACGCGGGGCGAGCAGTACTTC.

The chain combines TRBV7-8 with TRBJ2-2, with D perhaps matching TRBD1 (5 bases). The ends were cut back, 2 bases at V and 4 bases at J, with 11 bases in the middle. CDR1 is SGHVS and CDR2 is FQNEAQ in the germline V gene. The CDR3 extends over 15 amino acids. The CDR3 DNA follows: TGTGCCAGCAGCTTACAGGGTTTAGGCACCGGGGAGCTGTTTTTT. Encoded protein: CASSLQGLGTGELFF.

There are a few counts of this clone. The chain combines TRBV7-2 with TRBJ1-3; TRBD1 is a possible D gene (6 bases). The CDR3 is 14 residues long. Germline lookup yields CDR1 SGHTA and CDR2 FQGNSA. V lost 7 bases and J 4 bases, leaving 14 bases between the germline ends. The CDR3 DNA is TGTGCCAGCACCGAACAGGGAACCGGAAACACCATATATTTT. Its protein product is CASTEQGTGNTIYF.

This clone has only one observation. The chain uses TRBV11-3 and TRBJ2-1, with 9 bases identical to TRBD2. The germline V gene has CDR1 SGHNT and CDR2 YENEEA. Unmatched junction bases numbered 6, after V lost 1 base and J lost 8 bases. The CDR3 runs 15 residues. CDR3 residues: CASSLGASGTYEQFF. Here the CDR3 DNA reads TGTGCCAGCAGCTTAGGGGCTAGCGGGACGTATGAGCAGTTCTTC.

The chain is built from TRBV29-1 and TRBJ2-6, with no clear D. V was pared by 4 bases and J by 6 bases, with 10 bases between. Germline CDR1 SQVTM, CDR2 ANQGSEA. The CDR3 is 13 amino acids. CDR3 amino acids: CSVASRVANVLTF. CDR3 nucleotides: TGCAGCGTTGCAAGCCGAGTGGCCAACGTCCTGACTTTC.